These 26 T cell receptor beta chains were sequenced from one sample in a study of shared clonotypes between healthy human individuals. Assay used: immunoSEQ multiplex PCR; TCRdb lists only in-frame clones, some missing. This sample has about 2.3 million clones, with 85% to 95% found just once. The sample taken for sequencing was naive CD4+ T cells from PBMCs. Regarding subset: CD45RA+ positively selected. Every receptor here comes from a young man in good health. Some clones in this sample may be carry-over from other donors' samples.

This chain joins TRBV11-1 and TRBJ2-1; D remains unclear. CDR1 SGHAT and CDR2 FQDESV come from the germline V gene (reference sequence). The CDR3 runs to 15 residues. Trimming shortened V by 1 base and J by 4 bases, and 11 bases separated the two germline ends. CDR3 in amino acids: CASSLEGGIYNEQFF. As DNA, the CDR3 is TGTGCCAGCAGCTTAGAAGGCGGAATTTACAATGAGCAGTTCTTC. Filled out from reference TRBV11-1 and TRBJ2-1, the complete variable domain reads EAEVAQSPRYKITEKSQAVAFWCDPISGHATLYWYRQILGQGPELLVQFQDESVVDDSQLPKDRFSAERLKGVDSTLKIQPAELGDSAMYLCASSLEGGIYNEQFFGPGTRLTVL.

This chain joins TRBV28 and TRBJ1-1; 7 bases line up with TRBD1. This CDR3 has 14 amino acids. After removal of 6 bases from V and 3 bases from J, the junction contained 7 bases not matched to a gene. Germline CDR1 and CDR2: MDHEN and SYDVKM. DNA for the CDR3: TGTGCCAGCAGGTCTGACAGGGTGTACACTGAAGCTTTCTTT. The encoded protein is CASRSDRVYTEAFF.

Points on this clone: Other DNA sequences of this sample code for an identical CDR3. The rearrangement joins TRBV5-1 to TRBJ1-1; D perhaps matches TRBD1 (6 bases). Germline loops: CDR1 SGHRS, CDR2 YFSETQ. Between the trimmed V and J ends, which lost 0 bases and 5 bases, there was a span of 8 bases. This CDR3 region has 13 residues. The CDR3 protein is CASSLEGGTEAFF. The CDR3 DNA is TGCGCCAGCAGCTTGGAAGGGGGAACTGAAGCTTTCTTT.

This clone has only a few counts. This chain joins TRBV19 and TRBJ2-1; a weak D match, TRBD2 (5 bases). Germline-derived CDR1 and CDR2 are LNHDA and SQIVND (reference sequence). This CDR3 contains 13 residues. V was shortened by 4 bases and J by 8 bases, with 12 bases between the two germline ends. The CDR3 sequence: CASSSLRGDEQFF. The CDR3 DNA follows: TGTGCCAGTAGTAGCCTCCGGGGAGATGAGCAGTTCTTC.

This clone occurred a few times. V and J are TRBV29-1 and TRBJ1-4, with D maybe TRBD1 (5 bases). Trimming shortened V by 6 bases and J by 7 bases, and 15 bases separated the two germline ends. Germline CDR1 SQVTM, CDR2 ANQGSEA. The CDR3 is 13 residues long. CDR3: CSVGTVASEKLFF. In DNA, the CDR3 is TGCAGCGTAGGGACGGTGGCAAGTGAAAAACTGTTTTTT.

Turning to this clone: This CDR3 is also generated by other DNA sequences in the sample. The chain is built from TRBV28 and TRBJ1-2; D is unresolved. CDR1 MDHEN and CDR2 SYDVKM come from the germline V gene. V lost 3 bases and J lost 4, with 6 bases in between. The CDR3 extends over 12 amino acids. The DNA of the CDR3 is TGTGCCAGCAGTTTCCGGTCCTATGGCTACACCTTC. It encodes CASSFRSYGYTF.

This chain links TRBV5-6 with TRBJ2-1; D unresolved. Trimming removed 2 bases from V and 3 bases from J, with 9 bases in between. The CDR3 loop spans 14 amino acids. Per germline, CDR1 SGHDT and CDR2 YYEEEE. The chain's CDR3 is CASSLAPGYNEQFF. DNA for the CDR3: TGTGCCAGCAGCTTAGCCCCCGGCTACAATGAGCAGTTCTTC.

The V gene is TRBV19, the J gene TRBJ2-7, with 9 nucleotides matching TRBD1. The CDR3 has 15 amino acids. Germline CDR1 LNHDA, CDR2 SQIVND (reference sequence). The V gene end was trimmed by 1 base and the J gene end by 2 bases; junction bases not matched to a gene: 3. The CDR3 sequence: CASSIVGQGTYEQYF. In DNA, the CDR3 is TGTGCCAGTAGTATAGTGGGACAGGGAACCTACGAGCAGTACTTC.

The chain couples TRBV7-9 to TRBJ1-3; D is ambiguous. Germline V gene sequence: CDR1 SEHNR, CDR2 FQNEAQ (reference sequence). With 0 bases removed from V and 0 bases from J, the gap between germline ends came to 9 bases. This CDR3 comprises 16 residues. This CDR3 is CASSLAGRISGNTIYF. DNA for the CDR3: TGTGCCAGCAGCTTAGCAGGGCGGATCTCTGGAAACACCATATATTTT.

The chain uses TRBV14 and TRBJ2-4; D may be TRBD1 (5 bases). V lost 4 bases and J 6 bases, leaving 10 bases between the germline ends. Germline V gives CDR1 SGHDN, CDR2 FVKESK. The CDR3 covers 13 residues. CDR3 bases: TGTGCCAGCAGCCGACAGCCTTTAAACATTCAGTACTTC. Its translation: CASSRQPLNIQYF.

The V and J genes are TRBV9 and TRBJ2-1; D perhaps matches TRBD2 (6 bases). The CDR3 consists of 15 residues. The germline CDR1 and CDR2 sequences are SGDLS and YYNGEE. Trimming took off 0 bases at V and 9 bases at J, with 16 bases between the two ends. CDR3 region: CASSVDSRGSAEQFF. In DNA, the CDR3 is TGTGCCAGCAGCGTAGACTCCCGGGGGTCTGCTGAGCAGTTCTTC.

This chain links TRBV5-6 with TRBJ2-7; D remains ambiguous. Germline V CDR1 and CDR2: SGHDT, YYEEEE. The CDR3 covers 16 residues. Trimming pared 0 bases from V and 5 bases from J, leaving 18 bases between. The CDR3 region is CASSLESTNFPNEQYF. The CDR3 DNA reads as TGTGCCAGCAGCTTGGAGAGCACGAACTTTCCCAACGAGCAGTACTTC.

This clone was seen a few times. This chain connects TRBV7-3 to TRBJ1-2; D may be TRBD1 (5 bases). Germline CDR1 and CDR2: SGHTA and FQGTGA. Trimming left V 5 bases short and J 4 bases short, with 20 bases between. CDR3 length: 16 amino acids. CDR3 amino acids: CASSVQTPRVPYGYTF. Written as DNA, the CDR3 is TGTGCCAGCAGCGTACAAACTCCCAGGGTTCCCTATGGCTACACCTTC.

With respect to this clone: This same CDR3 is encoded by further DNA sequences in the sample. The chain joins TRBV28 to TRBJ1-2; D gene unclear. The V end lost 6 bases, the J end lost 5 bases, and 7 bases lay between the germline ends. This CDR3 is 11 amino acids long. CDR1 is MDHEN and CDR2 is SYDVKM in the germline V gene. CDR3 residues: CASRRYYGYTF. The CDR3 coding sequence is TGTGCCAGCAGACGCTATTATGGCTACACCTTC.

J is TRBJ1-3 and V is TRBV29-1; perhaps TRBD1 as D (5 bases). The V and J ends lost 3 bases and 3 bases respectively, with 12 bases between them. The CDR3 has 14 amino acids. CDR1 and CDR2 (germline): SQVTM, ANQGSEA. The CDR3 DNA is TGCAGCGTTGATCGCAGGGCGGATGGAAACACCATATATTTT. Protein sequence: CSVDRRADGNTIYF.

The chain uses TRBV28 and TRBJ2-7, with 8 bases aligning to TRBD1. Looked up from germline, CDR1 is MDHEN and CDR2 is SYDVKM. Trimming cost V 5 bases and J 1 base; bases outside gene matches: 13. The CDR3 is made up of 17 amino acids. Written as DNA, the CDR3 is TGTGCCAGCAGTCACTTACGCCCCGGGACAGGTTCCTACGAGCAGTACTTC. Translation: CASSHLRPGTGSYEQYF. Variable domain in full (rest from reference TRBV28 and TRBJ2-7): DVKVTQSSRYLVKRTGEKVFLECVQDMDHENMFWYRQDPGLGLRLIYFSYDVKMKEKGDIPEGYSVSREKKERFSLILESASTNQTSMYLCASSHLRPGTGSYEQYFGPGTRLTVT.

The chain employs TRBV5-5 and TRBJ1-2; D is unclear. V lost 4 bases to trimming and J lost 4 bases, with 8 bases between them. The CDR3 totals 12 residues. Germline values: CDR1 SGHKS, CDR2 YYEKEE (reference sequence). The CDR3 DNA reads as TGTGCCAGCAGCCCCCCCGGCTATGGCTACACCTTC. Protein: CASSPPGYGYTF.

The chain links TRBV30 to TRBJ2-1, with no clear D. The CDR3 runs 14 residues. Germline V gene sequence: CDR1 GTSNPN, CDR2 SVGIG (reference sequence). The V end lost 0 bases, the J end lost 8 bases, and 14 bases lay between the germline ends. CDR3 nucleotides: TGTGCCTGGAGTGTATGGCCCGGTGGAGATGAGCAGTTCTTC. It codes for CAWSVWPGGDEQFF. Full variable domain (rest looked up from reference TRBV30 and TRBJ2-1): SQTIHQWPATLVQPVGSPLSLECTVEGTSNPNLYWYRQAAGRGLQLLFYSVGIGQISSEVPQNLSASRPQDRQFILSSKKLLLSDSGFYLCAWSVWPGGDEQFFGPGTRLTVL.

The chain is built from TRBV7-8 and TRBJ2-6, with no clear D. CDR1 and CDR2 from the germline V gene are SGHVS and FQNEAQ. V lost 4 bases and J 4 bases, leaving 2 bases between the germline ends. CDR3 length: 12 residues. The CDR3 spells CASSSGANVLTF. In nucleotides, the CDR3 is TGTGCCAGCAGCTCCGGGGCCAACGTCCTGACTTTC.

Only one count was recorded for this clone. The chain employs TRBV7-2 and TRBJ2-7, with 11 bases matching TRBD1. This CDR3 contains 14 residues. Germline values: CDR1 SGHTA, CDR2 FQGNSA. V dropped 7 bases and J dropped 5; count of bases not matched to a gene: 7. CDR3 protein: CASTPDRGRHEQYF. The CDR3 nucleotides read TGTGCCAGCACCCCGGACAGGGGGCGACACGAGCAGTACTTC.

CDR3 protein: CASSLEPRQRVVYEQYF. The CDR3 nucleotides are TGTGCCAGCAGCTTAGAGCCCAGACAGAGAGTCGTCTACGAGCAGTACTTC. The chain employs TRBV5-4 and TRBJ2-7; possible D gene TRBD1, 5 bases. Germline CDR1 and CDR2: SGHNT and YYREEE (reference sequence). The CDR3 is made up of 17 amino acids. The V and J ends lost 2 bases and 3 bases respectively, with 21 bases between them. Complete variable domain (other parts from reference TRBV5-4 and TRBJ2-7): ETGVTQSPTHLIKTRGQQVTLRCSSQSGHNTVSWYQQALGQGPQFIFQYYREEENGRGNFPPRFSGLQFPNYSSELNVNALELDDSALYLCASSLEPRQRVVYEQYFGPGTRLTVT.

The V and J genes are TRBV5-1 and TRBJ1-2; D is perhaps TRBD1 (6 bases). CDR1 and CDR2 (germline): SGHRS, YFSETQ. V lost 4 bases to trimming and J lost 4 bases, with 23 bases between them. This CDR3 is built from 17 residues. CDR3 amino acids: CASSLQSGGLSGYGYTF. CDR3 nucleotides: TGCGCCAGCAGCCTTCAAAGTGGGGGGCTTAGTGGCTATGGCTACACCTTC.

This chain uses TRBV5-1 with TRBJ2-2, with D perhaps TRBD1 (5 bases). Between the trimmed V and J ends, which lost 4 bases and 13 bases, there was a span of 11 bases. This CDR3 has 11 residues. Per the germline V gene, CDR1 is SGHRS and CDR2 is YFSETQ. Here the CDR3 DNA reads TGCGCCAGCAGCGTGGACAAGTGGCTGTTTTTT. Translating gives CASSVDKWLFF.

This sequence joins TRBV9 and TRBJ2-5; D remains unclear. The V gene's germline CDR1 is SGDLS and CDR2 YYNGEE. The length of the CDR3 is 13 residues. V dropped 4 bases and J dropped 5 bases, with 12 bases sitting between them. In DNA form, the CDR3 reads TGTGCCAGCAGCCTGACCACCCGGGAGACCCAGTACTTC. This translates into CASSLTTRETQYF. The full variable domain, rest sourced from reference TRBV9 and TRBJ2-5, is DSGVTQTPKHLITATGQRVTLRCSPRSGDLSVYWYQQSLDQGLQFLIQYYNGEERAKGNILERFSAQQFPDLHSELNLSSLELGDSALYFCASSLTTRETQYFGPGTRLLVL.

The chain joins TRBV6-1 to TRBJ2-3, with a tentative D call TRBD2 (5 bases). Germline CDR1 and CDR2: MNHNS and SASEGT. Trimming pared 1 base from V and 1 base from J, leaving 9 bases between. The CDR3 loop spans 15 amino acids. CDR3 sequence reads: CASSEGAGGTDTQYF. The CDR3, as DNA: TGTGCCAGCAGTGAAGGGGCCGGGGGCACAGATACGCAGTATTTT.

The chain uses TRBV5-4 and TRBJ2-1, with TRBD2 matching over 12 bases. The germline CDR1 and CDR2 sequences are SGHNT and YYREEE (reference sequence). V was clipped by 2 bases and J by 9 bases; unmatched bases: 6. This CDR3 has 15 amino acids. The CDR3 DNA reads as TGTGCCAGCAGCTTTCCTAGCGGGAGGGTTAGTGAGCAGTTCTTC. This codes for CASSFPSGRVSEQFF.